Given below is one T cell receptor (beta chain) in context. Its specificity is unknown. The data are from a study of T cell responses to AZD1222 COVID-19 vaccine. Generated by immunoSEQ multiplex PCR, the TCRdb table keeps only in-frame clones and is missing some. The sample lists over 110,000 clones, 85% to 90% occurring once. Findings of the study overall: The repertoires were collected only after the peak T cell response.

This CDR3 contains 16 residues. Germline V gives CDR1 LNHDA, CDR2 SQIVND (reference sequence). Between the trimmed V and J ends, which lost 3 bases and 0 bases, there was a span of 12 bases. The clonotype was recovered from an adult in good health. The J gene is TRBJ1-5, the V gene TRBV19, with no clear D. Sequencing was performed on peripheral blood, taken on day 0 of AZD1222 vaccination. CDR3 amino acids: CASSIRAAYSNQPQHF. The DNA for the CDR3 is TGTGCCAGTAGTATTAGGGCAGCTTATAGCAATCAGCCCCAGCATTTT. The full variable domain, completed using reference TRBV19 and TRBJ1-5, is DGGITQSPKYLFRKEGQNVTLSCEQNLNHDAMYWYRQDPGQGLRLIYYSQIVNDFQKGDIAEGYSVSREKKESFPLTVTSAQKNPTAFYLCASSIRAAYSNQPQHFGDGTRLSIL.